This TCR beta chain is from a study of beta chain features in type 1 diabetes. Investigators reverse transcribed all isolated RNA, so they sequenced expressed TCRB transcripts. Naive, central memory and regulatory T cell samples yielded about 4 million reads on average. Some clones are missing from TCRdb's copy, which holds only in-frame ones; the method was immunoSEQ multiplex PCR. The table has 300,000 to 450,000 clones, roughly a fifth seen once. With respect to this clone: Its matching antigen is unknown.

Whole-study findings and limits: Junctions at VDJ sites from type 1 diabetes patients had fewer insertions and more deletions.

Trimming took off 5 bases at V and 7 bases at J, with 20 bases between the two ends. The germline CDR1 and CDR2 sequences are SNHLY and FYNNEI. The CDR3 totals 16 residues. The sequence came from a woman younger than 35 in good health. Sequencing used naive CD4+ T cells from blood. J is TRBJ2-2 and V is TRBV2, with a tentative D call TRBD2 (6 bases). CDR3 in DNA: TGTGCCAGCAGTTGGGACTCCGTCGAAACCTACGGGGAGCTGTTTTTT. This gives the protein CASSWDSVETYGELFF.